This T cell receptor (beta chain) appears in the sequencing data of a study of cytomegalovirus exposure and HLA in healthy donors. Study-wide results and limits: As was reported, the classifier diagnosed cytomegalovirus status with high specificity and sensitivity.

The study ran its PCR with 60 Vbeta and 13 Jbeta primers. Clones were sequenced by immunoSEQ multiplex PCR, and TCRdb holds only the in-frame ones, with some missing. The table shows approximately 290,000 clones, with roughly 80% occurring only once. As concerns this clone: The antigen is unknown. Mismatch with germline at one junction end may stem from a read error.

CDR1 is MNHEY and CDR2 is SVGAGI in the germline V gene. The length of the CDR3 is 12 residues. The chain uses TRBV6-5 and TRBJ1-1; perhaps TRBD1 as D (5 bases). The clonotype comes from a girl aged 2 to 9 in good health and CMV-seronegative. Source material: PBMCs. The CDR3 DNA is TGTGCCAGCAGGCCCGGAGCGGGGCGCTGGATCTTT. Protein sequence: CASRPGAGRWIF.